What follows are 2 T cell receptor beta chains derived from one specimen sequenced in a study of blood T cell repertoires in COVID-19. TCRdb keeps only in-frame clones here, not all; method: immunoSEQ multiplex PCR. Of 150,000 to 200,000 clones listed, under 80% are singletons. The material sequenced was peripheral blood. These receptors were collected from a man aged 45-60 years who had recovered from COVID-19.

The gene calls are TRBV4-1 and TRBJ2-7; 9 bases match TRBD2. V gave up 8 bases and J gave up 6 bases; unmatched junction bases: 14. Germline-derived CDR1 and CDR2 are MGHRA and YSYEKL. CDR3 length: 15 residues. The CDR3 loop reads CASQREIAGVREQYF. CDR3 DNA sequence: TGCGCCAGCCAAAGAGAGATAGCGGGAGTCCGCGAGCAGTACTTC.

The chain recombines TRBV28 with TRBJ2-2, with 9 bases that match TRBD1. Germline values: CDR1 MDHEN, CDR2 SYDVKM. V lost 7 bases, J lost 3 bases, and 12 bases stayed unmatched. This CDR3 has 17 residues. The CDR3 loop reads CASTFQRQGGHTGELFF. In DNA form, the CDR3 reads TGTGCCAGCACTTTCCAGCGACAGGGGGGCCACACCGGGGAGCTGTTTTTT.